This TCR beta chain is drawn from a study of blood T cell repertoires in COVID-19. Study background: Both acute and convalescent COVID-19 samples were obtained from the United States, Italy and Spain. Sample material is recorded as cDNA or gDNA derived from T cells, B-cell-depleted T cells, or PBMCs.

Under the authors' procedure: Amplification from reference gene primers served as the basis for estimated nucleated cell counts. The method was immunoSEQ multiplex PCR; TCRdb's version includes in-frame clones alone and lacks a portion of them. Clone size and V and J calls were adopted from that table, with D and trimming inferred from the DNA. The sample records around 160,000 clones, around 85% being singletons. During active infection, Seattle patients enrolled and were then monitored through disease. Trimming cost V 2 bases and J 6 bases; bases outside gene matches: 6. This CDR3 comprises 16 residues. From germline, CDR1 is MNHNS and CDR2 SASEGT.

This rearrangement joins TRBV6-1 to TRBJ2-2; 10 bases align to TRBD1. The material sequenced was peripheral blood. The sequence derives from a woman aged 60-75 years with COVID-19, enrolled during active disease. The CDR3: CASSEPGQGIAGELFF. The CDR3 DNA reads TGTGCCAGCAGTGAACCGGGACAGGGGATAGCCGGGGAGCTGTTTTTT.